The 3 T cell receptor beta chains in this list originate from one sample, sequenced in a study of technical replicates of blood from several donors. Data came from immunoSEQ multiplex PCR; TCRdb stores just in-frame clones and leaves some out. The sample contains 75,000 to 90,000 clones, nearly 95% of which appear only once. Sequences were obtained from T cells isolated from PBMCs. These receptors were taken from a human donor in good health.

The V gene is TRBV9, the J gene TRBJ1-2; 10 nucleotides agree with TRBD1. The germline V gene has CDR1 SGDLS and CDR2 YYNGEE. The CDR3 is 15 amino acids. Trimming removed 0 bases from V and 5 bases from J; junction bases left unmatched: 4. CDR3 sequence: CASSVGTGGLYGYTF. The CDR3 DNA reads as TGTGCCAGCAGCGTAGGGACAGGGGGTTTATATGGCTACACCTTC.

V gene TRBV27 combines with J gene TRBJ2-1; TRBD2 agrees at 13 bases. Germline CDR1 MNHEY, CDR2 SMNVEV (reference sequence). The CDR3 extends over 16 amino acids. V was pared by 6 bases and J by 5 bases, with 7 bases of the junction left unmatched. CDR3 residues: CASSSGTSGIHNEQFF. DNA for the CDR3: TGTGCCAGCAGCTCGGGGACTAGCGGGATACACAATGAGCAGTTCTTC.

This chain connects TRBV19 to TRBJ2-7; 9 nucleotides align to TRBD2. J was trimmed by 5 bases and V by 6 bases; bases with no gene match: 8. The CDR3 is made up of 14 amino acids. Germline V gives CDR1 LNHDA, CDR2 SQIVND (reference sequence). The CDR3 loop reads CASSQREAVHEQYF. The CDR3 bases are TGTGCCAGTAGCCAGCGGGAGGCAGTTCACGAGCAGTACTTC.